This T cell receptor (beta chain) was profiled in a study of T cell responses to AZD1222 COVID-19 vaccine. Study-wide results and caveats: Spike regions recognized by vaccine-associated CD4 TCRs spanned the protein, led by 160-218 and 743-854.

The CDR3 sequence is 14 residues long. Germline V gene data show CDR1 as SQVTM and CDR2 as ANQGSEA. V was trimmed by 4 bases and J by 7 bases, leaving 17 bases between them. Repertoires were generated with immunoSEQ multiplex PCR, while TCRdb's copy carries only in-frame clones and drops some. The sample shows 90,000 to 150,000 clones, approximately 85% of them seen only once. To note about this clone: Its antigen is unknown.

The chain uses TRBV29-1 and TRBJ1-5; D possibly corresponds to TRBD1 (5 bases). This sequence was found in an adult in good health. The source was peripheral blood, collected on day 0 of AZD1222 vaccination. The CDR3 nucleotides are TGCAGCGTTGTTGGGGACTATTTGTCACAGCCCCAGCATTTT. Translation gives CSVVGDYLSQPQHF.